This entry is about one T cell receptor (beta chain). Its matching antigen is unknown. The data originate from a study of T-cell memory formation after mild COVID-19. TCRdb itself ran the 5' RACE reads through MiXCR, one entry per CDR3 protein. The data contain some 31,000 distinct CDR3 sequences, about 12% of them singletons. Germline V gene sequence: CDR1 ENHRY, CDR2 SYGVKD. The length of the CDR3 is 14 residues. The germline V and J ends were trimmed by 4 bases and 5 bases, with 9 bases remaining between them. Study results and caveats: Clones that got smaller from day 15 to 85 had even CD4/CD8, while clones growing later tipped toward CD4+.

Sequencing used PBMCs or a T cell subset sorted from them (not recorded which). V and J are TRBV10-3 and TRBJ1-6; the D gene is possibly TRBD1 (5 bases). The sequence derives from an adult woman who had mild COVID-19 (a few samples of this study predate the infection). Cell type and time point are not known. The CDR3 bases are TGTGCCATCAGTGCCACAGGTGATAATTCACCCCTCCACTTT. Amino acids: CAISATGDNSPLHF.